The clone carrying this T cell receptor (beta chain) was recorded only once. The data were taken from a study of control samples from healthy donors and cancer patients. This CDR3 has 11 residues. With 6 bases removed from V and 0 bases from J, the gap between germline ends came to 6 bases. Germline values: CDR1 DFQATT, CDR2 SNEGSKA (reference sequence). TCRdb's copy holds only in-frame clones and misses some; the assay was immunoSEQ multiplex PCR. The data show around 99,000 clones, 90% seen once. The sequence derives from a human donor in good health. The donor label of this sample is uncertain. This chain uses TRBV20-1 with TRBJ2-7; D is unresolved. The sample was blood. The CDR3 DNA follows: TGCAGTGCCCGGAGCTCCTACGAGCAGTACTTC. Translated, it gives CSARSSYEQYF.